This note documents a single T cell receptor beta chain sequence. At least ten counts were recorded for this clonotype. Its antigen is still unknown. No base-level quality is on record; no much larger clone is a single base apart. The TCR beta CDR3 regions were amplified from RNA transcripts. For the first round of RT-PCR on the TCR CDR3, the HTBI primer set was used together with the Qiagen OneStep RT-PCR kit. The libraries were constructed in a second round of multiplex PCR and then size-selected and purified. Sequencing of the libraries was done on an Illumina HiSeq2000 using paired-end 100 bp reads. The paper's processing steps were these. SOAPnuke was used to process the raw data, removing reads that contained adapters or uncalled bases, had a mean Phred below 15, or lacked an exact match to the constant primer or identifier. High-quality paired reads were merged using COPE v1.2.5, and each unique nucleotide sequence was defined as a clonotype. MiTCR v1.1 was used to align clonotypes to the IMGT TRBV, TRBD and TRBJ reference segments. The analysis was restricted to V-J combinations with a frequency above 0.0001, which together covered just over 99% of the repertoires. The TCS score was defined as the ratio of F50 (clonal expansion) to E x V (chaos), calculated using BLOSUM62-based TCRdist between CDR3 peptides within each V-J. Welch's t-statistics and random forest reduced some 510 V-J features to under 15, which were used in a naive Bayes classifier (R e1071). The public reads were reprocessed in TCRdb via fastp at Q25 and MiXCR, keeping in-frame beta chains. Entries that share a CDR3 protein sequence are merged under the most common genes and DNA. The V and J calls shown here were made by TCRdb, not taken from the authors' results. The sample table lists about 180,000 distinct CDR3 sequences, 8% to 9.5% of them with a count of one. Jointly, the top ten make up approximately 20% of the sample.

These data come from a study of T cells in Graves' hyperthyroidism and ophthalmopathy (dated by TCRdb to the late 2010s). The study in broad terms: Peripheral blood samples were taken at initial diagnosis, before any treatment was given. The paper describes TCR Vbeta CDR3 sequencing of some 130 peripheral blood samples, made up of about 40 ophthalmopathy patients, approximately 73 hyperthyroidism patients and roughly 17 progressor patients. Thyroid tissue and blood T-cell repertoires from several Graves' hyperthyroidism patients were also compared in the study. The 95 to 100 discovery patients were randomly divided into training and test sets at a 7:3 ratio. Once sampling was done, hyperthyroidism patients were given methimazole at a starting dose of 30 mg daily, whereas ophthalmopathy patients were given high-dose intravenous methylprednisolone. An independent validation cohort of under 20 hyperthyroidism patients and 17 patients who later progressed to ophthalmopathy tested prospective prediction of ophthalmopathy. A discovery cohort of fewer than 110 patients, 43 with Graves' ophthalmopathy and approximately 60 with stable Graves' hyperthyroidism, was used to find distinguishing TCR V-J signatures. What the work shows at the level of the full study, not this receptor alone: No statistical method was used to set the sample size in advance, and investigators knew the group allocation. Most expanded thyroid clonotypes (frequency above 0.001) were also found in blood, which suggests that blood repertoires may mirror thyroid immune responses. In validation, the model predicted progression to ophthalmopathy with over 60% sensitivity and approximately 72% specificity, a median of 6.5 months before onset. In cross-validation, a model built on a 13 V-J signature told ophthalmopathy apart from stable hyperthyroidism with approximately 90% sensitivity and about 81% specificity, and in testing the same model reached 80%/75%.

Hyperthyroidism patients were aged 18 to 65 years and newly diagnosed, with disease duration of less than 2 months. Exclusion was applied to patients with uncontrolled infections, other autoimmune diseases, pregnancy or lactation. Diagnoses relied on clinical symptoms, serum thyroxine and TRAb, thyroid ultrasound and orbital computed tomography. For progressor patients, blood was drawn at the first diagnosis of hyperthyroidism, before any ophthalmopathy symptoms had appeared. Ficoll-Paque density gradient centrifugation was used to isolate PBMCs from about 9 ml of fresh peripheral blood. Progressor patients were initially diagnosed with Graves' hyperthyroidism and developed ophthalmopathy during follow-up. Total RNA was extracted using Trizol reagent, and RNA quality was assessed on an Agilent 2100 Bioanalyzer. V and J are truncated by 7 bases and 3 bases respectively, leaving an intervening sequence of 19 bases. CDR1 and CDR2 were assigned from the germline V gene as MNHNS and SASEGT. Reading from cysteine to phenylalanine, the CDR3 counts 15 amino acids. Just the 45-base CDR3 DNA is kept, in frame starting at base 1.

Recombination joined TRBV6-1 with TRBJ2-7, with the D gene possibly TRBD1 or TRBD2, each one fitting 5 bases. This clonotype was obtained from a woman aged 18 to 35 with Graves' hyperthyroidism that later progressed to Graves' ophthalmopathy. Sequenced material: blood. The CDR3 region: CASNYPWGGYYEQYF. The base sequence is TGTGCCAGCAATTACCCCTGGGGCGGGTACTACGAGCAGTACTTC.